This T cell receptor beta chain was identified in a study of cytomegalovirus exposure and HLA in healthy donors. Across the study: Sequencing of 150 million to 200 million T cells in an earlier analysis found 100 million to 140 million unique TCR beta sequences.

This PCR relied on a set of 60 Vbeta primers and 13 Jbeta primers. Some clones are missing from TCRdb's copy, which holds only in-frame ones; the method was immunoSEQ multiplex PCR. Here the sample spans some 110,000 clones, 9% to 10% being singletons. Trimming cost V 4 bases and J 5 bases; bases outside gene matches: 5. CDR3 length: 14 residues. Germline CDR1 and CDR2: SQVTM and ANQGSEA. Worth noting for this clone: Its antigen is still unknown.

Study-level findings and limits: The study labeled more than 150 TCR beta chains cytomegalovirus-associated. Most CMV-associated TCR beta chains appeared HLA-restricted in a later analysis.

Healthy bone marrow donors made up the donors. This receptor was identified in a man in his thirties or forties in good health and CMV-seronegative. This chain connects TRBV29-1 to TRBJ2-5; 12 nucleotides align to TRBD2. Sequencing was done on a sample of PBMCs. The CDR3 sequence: CSVALAGGRETQYF. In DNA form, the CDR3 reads TGCAGCGTTGCTCTAGCGGGAGGGAGGGAGACCCAGTACTTC.